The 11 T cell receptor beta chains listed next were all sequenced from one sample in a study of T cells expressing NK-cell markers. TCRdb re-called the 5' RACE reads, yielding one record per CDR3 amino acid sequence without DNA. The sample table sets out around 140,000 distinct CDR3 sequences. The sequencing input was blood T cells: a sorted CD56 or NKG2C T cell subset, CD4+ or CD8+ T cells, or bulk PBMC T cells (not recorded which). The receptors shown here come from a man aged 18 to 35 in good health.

CDR3 in amino acids: CASRDRGGEQYF. V and J are TRBV4-3 and TRBJ2-7; TCRdb lists TRBD1, though no DNA is available to test this call. Germline V gene sequence: CDR1 LGHNA, CDR2 YSLEER. The CDR3 has 12 amino acids.

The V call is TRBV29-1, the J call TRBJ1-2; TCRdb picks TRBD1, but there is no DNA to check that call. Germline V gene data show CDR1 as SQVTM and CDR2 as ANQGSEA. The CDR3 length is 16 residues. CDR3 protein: CSVDTGTGGPFYGYTF.

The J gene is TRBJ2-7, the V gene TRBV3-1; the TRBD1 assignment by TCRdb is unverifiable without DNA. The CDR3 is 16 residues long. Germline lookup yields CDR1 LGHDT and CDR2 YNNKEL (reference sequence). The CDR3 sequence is CASSHPRDRGPYEQYF.

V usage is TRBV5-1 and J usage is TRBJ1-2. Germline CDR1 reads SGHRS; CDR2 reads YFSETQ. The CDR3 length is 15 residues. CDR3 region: CASSLIGGPNYGYTF.

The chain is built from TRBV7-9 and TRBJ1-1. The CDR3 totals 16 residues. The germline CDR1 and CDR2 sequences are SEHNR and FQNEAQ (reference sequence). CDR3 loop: CASSLGDSLVNTEAFF.

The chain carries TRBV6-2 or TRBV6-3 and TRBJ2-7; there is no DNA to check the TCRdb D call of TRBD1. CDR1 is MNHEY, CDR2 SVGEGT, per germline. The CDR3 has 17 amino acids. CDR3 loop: CASSYSHFGTAPYEQYF.

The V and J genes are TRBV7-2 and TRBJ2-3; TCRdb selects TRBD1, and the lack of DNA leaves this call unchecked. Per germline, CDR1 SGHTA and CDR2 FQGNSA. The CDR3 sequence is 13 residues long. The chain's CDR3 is CASEGRGQVTQYF.

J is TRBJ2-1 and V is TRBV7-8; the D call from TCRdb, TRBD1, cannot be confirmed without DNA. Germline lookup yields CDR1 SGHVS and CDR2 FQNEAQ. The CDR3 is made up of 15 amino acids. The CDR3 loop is CASNYQGSSYNEQFF.

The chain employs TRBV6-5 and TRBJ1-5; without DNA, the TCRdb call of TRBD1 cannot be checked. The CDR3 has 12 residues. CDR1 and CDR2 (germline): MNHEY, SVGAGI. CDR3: CATGLSTRPQHF.

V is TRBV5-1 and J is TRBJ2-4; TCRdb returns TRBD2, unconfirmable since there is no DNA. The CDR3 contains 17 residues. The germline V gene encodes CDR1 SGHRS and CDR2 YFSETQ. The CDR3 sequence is CASSWKAGGPGKNIQYF. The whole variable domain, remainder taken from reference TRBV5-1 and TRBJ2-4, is KAGVTQTPRYLIKTRGQQVTLSCSPISGHRSVSWYQQTPGQGLQFLFEYFSETQRNKGNFPGRFSGRQFSNSRSEMNVSTLELGDSALYLCASSWKAGGPGKNIQYFGAGTRLSVL.

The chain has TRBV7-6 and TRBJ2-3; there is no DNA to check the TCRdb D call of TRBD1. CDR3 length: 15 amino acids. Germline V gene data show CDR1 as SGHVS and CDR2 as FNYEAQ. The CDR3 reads CASNPRGGSTDTQYF.